This TCR beta chain originates from a study of cytomegalovirus exposure and HLA in healthy donors. The PCR employed 60 Vbeta primers together with 13 Jbeta primers. TCRdb's copy holds only in-frame clones and misses some; the assay was immunoSEQ multiplex PCR. The repertoire holds 110,000 to 150,000 clones, with around three quarters as singletons. Trimming cost V 8 bases and J 0 bases; bases outside gene matches: 12. The CDR3 has 16 residues. The V gene's germline CDR1 is MDHEN and CDR2 SYDVKM. To note about this clone: Its antigen is unknown.

General study results and limits: There was a cluster of highly shared sequence variants that was likely a sequencing artifact.

The genes are TRBV28 and TRBJ1-1; TRBD1 aligns across 7 bases. This sequence was found in a middle-aged man in good health and CMV-seropositive. The sample consisted of PBMCs. The CDR3 DNA sequence: TGTGCCAGCCCCGCTACGGGACAGTCCATGAACACTGAAGCTTTCTTT. It is translated as CASPATGQSMNTEAFF.